These 26 T cell receptor beta chains came from one sample sequenced in a study of blood T cell repertoires in COVID-19. Sequencing used immunoSEQ multiplex PCR; TCRdb keeps in-frame clones, though not all of them. The repertoire consists of about 150,000 clones, with roughly 80% occurring once and the leading ten covering approximately 15%. Sequencing was carried out using peripheral blood. Every receptor here comes from a man in his forties or fifties with acute or convalescent COVID-19.

The genes are TRBV7-8 and TRBJ2-3; TRBD2 matches at 9 bases. J lost 0 bases, V lost 3 bases, and 4 bases had no gene match. The CDR3 has 16 amino acids. Germline values: CDR1 SGHVS, CDR2 FQNEAQ. The CDR3: CASSFHLAGSTDTQYF. The DNA for the CDR3 is TGTGCCAGCAGCTTTCATCTAGCGGGGAGCACAGATACGCAGTATTTT.

This chain links TRBV7-8 with TRBJ2-2; the D gene is possibly TRBD1 (6 bases). Germline V gene lookup returns CDR1 SGHVS and CDR2 FQNEAQ. This CDR3 has 16 amino acids. The V and J ends lost 2 bases and 5 bases respectively, with 15 bases between them. In DNA form, the CDR3 reads TGTGCCAGCAGCTTACAACAGGGAATTGCGACCGGGGAGCTGTTTTTT. Amino acid sequence: CASSLQQGIATGELFF.

This clone was found a few times. The chain recombines TRBV14 with TRBJ1-2; D remains ambiguous. V was clipped by 2 bases and J by 4 bases, with 14 bases between them. The CDR3 runs 15 residues. Germline V gene lookup returns CDR1 SGHDN and CDR2 FVKESK. The CDR3 loop is CASSQRRTGSYGYTF. Written as DNA, the CDR3 is TGTGCCAGCAGCCAACGGAGGACGGGTTCCTATGGCTACACCTTC. Full variable domain (outside the CDR3, taken from reference TRBV14 and TRBJ1-2): EAGVTQFPSHSVIEKGQTVTLRCDPISGHDNLYWYRRVMGKEIKFLLHFVKESKQDESGMPNNRFLAERTGGTYSTLKVQPAELEDSGVYFCASSQRRTGSYGYTFGSGTRLTVV.

This chain connects TRBV30 to TRBJ1-1, with D perhaps matching TRBD1 (5 bases). Per germline, CDR1 GTSNPN and CDR2 SVGIG (reference sequence). V was cut by 0 bases and J by 8 bases, with 16 bases left in between. The CDR3 covers 14 residues. CDR3 in DNA: TGTGCCTGGAGTGTACTTGGGGGGGGGACCGAAGCTTTCTTT. It encodes CAWSVLGGGTEAFF.

The J gene is TRBJ2-2, the V gene TRBV5-1, with a tentative D call TRBD1 (5 bases). The CDR3 loop spans 14 amino acids. V gave up 4 bases and J gave up 0 bases, with 7 bases separating them. Germline lookup yields CDR1 SGHRS and CDR2 YFSETQ. The CDR3 sequence: CASSRTTNTGELFF. The CDR3 nucleotides read TGCGCCAGCAGCCGGACAACGAACACCGGGGAGCTGTTTTTT.

J is TRBJ1-3 and V is TRBV30; 7 bases line up with TRBD1. CDR3 length equals 15 residues. The germline CDR1 and CDR2 sequences are GTSNPN and SVGIG (reference sequence). J lost 0 bases, V lost 2 bases, and 4 bases had no gene match. The CDR3 loop reads CAWSLGQVSGNTIYF. For the CDR3, the DNA is TGTGCCTGGAGTCTCGGACAGGTCTCTGGAAACACCATATATTTT.

The DNA for the CDR3 is TGCAGCAAATACTGGACAGGGGCGCCAGATACGCAGTATTTT. Translating it yields CSKYWTGAPDTQYF. The chain combines TRBV29-1 with TRBJ2-3; 9 bases align to TRBD1. From germline, CDR1 is SQVTM and CDR2 ANQGSEA. Losses at the gene ends were 8 bases for V and 4 bases for J; bases not matched to a gene: 10. This CDR3 has 14 amino acids.

CDR3 amino acids: CASSFQRPSYNEQFF. CDR3 nucleotide sequence: TGTGCCAGCAGTTTTCAGCGTCCCTCCTACAATGAGCAGTTCTTC. V gene TRBV27 combines with J gene TRBJ2-1; the D is unclear. The CDR3 has 15 residues. Germline V lookup: CDR1 MNHEY, CDR2 SMNVEV (reference sequence). Trimming left V 3 bases short and J 0 bases short, with 9 bases between.

The CDR3 DNA is TGTGCCAGCAGCCAAGGGACAGTCCAAGAGACCCAGTACTTC. It yields the protein CASSQGTVQETQYF. The V gene is TRBV7-4, the J gene TRBJ2-5, with TRBD1 matching over 7 bases. Germline CDR1 reads SGHVT; CDR2 reads SQSDAQ. The CDR3 has 14 amino acids. After removal of 5 bases from V and 1 base from J, the junction contained 4 bases not matched to a gene.

V and J are TRBV4-1 and TRBJ1-6; D is unresolved. The CDR3 spans 17 residues. Trimming left V 4 bases short and J 0 bases short, with 13 bases between. Germline CDR1 MGHRA, CDR2 YSYEKL. The CDR3: CASSRARVSSYNSPLHF. The CDR3 bases are TGCGCCAGCAGCCGGGCCCGAGTTAGCTCCTATAATTCACCCCTCCACTTT.

The chain links TRBV13 to TRBJ2-1; D remains unclear. Germline assignment: CDR1 PRHDT and CDR2 FYEKMQ (reference sequence). Trimming cost V 3 bases and J 3 bases, with 3 bases left between them. This CDR3 region has 12 residues. CDR3 nucleotides: TGTGCCAGCAGCTTCCACTACAATGAGCAGTTCTTC. Its protein is CASSFHYNEQFF.

Only one count was recorded for this clone. The J gene is TRBJ2-7, the V gene TRBV11-2, with TRBD1 matching 7 bases. The trim removed 4 bases at V and 8 bases at J, leaving 5 bases unmatched. The germline CDR1 and CDR2 sequences are SGHAT and FQNNGV. The CDR3 runs 12 residues. The DNA for the CDR3 is TGTGCCAGCAGCTCACGGGACAGTAAGCAGTACTTC. As protein: CASSSRDSKQYF. Supplemented by reference TRBV11-2 and TRBJ2-7, the full variable domain reads EAGVAQSPRYKIIEKRQSVAFWCNPISGHATLYWYQQILGQGPKLLIQFQNNGVVDDSQLPKDRFSAERLKGVDSTLKIQPAKLEDSAVYLCASSSRDSKQYFGPGTRLTVT.

The V and J genes are TRBV7-8 and TRBJ1-5; the D is unclear. Germline V lookup: CDR1 SGHVS, CDR2 FQNEAQ. The V end lost 1 base, the J end lost 5 bases, and 6 bases lay between the germline ends. The CDR3 totals 13 residues. CDR3 DNA: TGTGCCAGCAGCTTAGAGTCGGATCAGCCCCAGCATTTT. Translated: CASSLESDQPQHF.

This clone has a handful of counts. This chain links TRBV12-5 with TRBJ1-2; D call uncertain. CDR1 is LGHNT, CDR2 FRNRAP, per germline. The ends were cut back, 0 bases at V and 7 bases at J, with 9 bases in the middle. CDR3 length equals 13 residues. The CDR3: CASGLVASIGYTF. The CDR3 coding sequence is TGTGCTAGTGGTTTGGTGGCTTCAATTGGCTACACCTTC. Drawing the rest from reference TRBV12-5 and TRBJ1-2, the complete variable domain is DARVTQTPRHKVTEMGQEVTMRCQPILGHNTVFWYRQTMMQGLELLAYFRNRAPLDDSGMPKDRFSAEMPDATLATLKIQPSEPRDSAVYFCASGLVASIGYTFGSGTRLTVV.

The rearrangement uses TRBV5-8 and TRBJ2-2; D unclear. V was cut by 2 bases and J by 6 bases, with 11 bases left in between. Germline CDR1 SGHTS, CDR2 YDEGEE. The CDR3 spans 14 residues. CDR3 loop: CASSLGTRAGELFF. The CDR3 nucleotides are TGTGCCAGCAGCTTAGGTACCCGGGCCGGGGAGCTGTTTTTT.

This chain links TRBV29-1 with TRBJ2-3, with D tentatively TRBD1 (5 bases). CDR3 length equals 16 residues. Germline values: CDR1 SQVTM, CDR2 ANQGSEA. Trimming pared 1 base from V and 1 base from J, leaving 15 bases between. The CDR3 is CSVEGWQGVGTDTQYF. The CDR3 DNA is TGCAGCGTTGAAGGGTGGCAAGGGGTTGGCACAGATACGCAGTATTTT.

This clone occurred once. J is TRBJ1-2 and V is TRBV5-8, with 9 bases lining up with TRBD1. Germline V gives CDR1 SGHTS, CDR2 YDEGEE. The CDR3 covers 15 residues. Losses at the gene ends were 4 bases for V and 5 bases for J; bases not matched to a gene: 9. Here the CDR3 reads CASSLTQTGGYGYTF. The CDR3 region has the DNA TGTGCCAGCAGCCTTACTCAGACAGGGGGTTATGGCTACACCTTC.

This rearrangement joins TRBV27 to TRBJ1-6; 8 bases fit TRBD1. The V gene's germline CDR1 is MNHEY and CDR2 SMNVEV (reference sequence). The V gene end was trimmed by 5 bases and the J gene end by 7 bases; junction bases not matched to a gene: 7. This CDR3 is built from 15 residues. The CDR3 nucleotides are TGTGCCAGCAGTCCCCGCCAGGGGGCCAATTCACCCCTCCACTTT. Translating it yields CASSPRQGANSPLHF.

The chain carries TRBV2 and TRBJ2-6, with TRBD1 identical over 8 bases. V shed 5 bases, J shed 4 bases, and the junction held 10 bases outside the gene matches. The CDR3 is 17 amino acids. Germline V CDR1 and CDR2: SNHLY, FYNNEI. The CDR3 sequence: CASSFSQGAGGANVLTF. CDR3 DNA sequence: TGTGCCAGCAGTTTTTCGCAGGGGGCGGGAGGGGCCAACGTCCTGACTTTC.

The rearrangement uses TRBV18 and TRBJ2-3, with D uncertain. CDR1 KGHSH and CDR2 LQKENI come from the germline V gene. CDR3 length: 13 amino acids. With 5 bases removed from V and 6 bases from J, the gap between germline ends came to 12 bases. CDR3 nucleotides: TGTGCCAGCTCAGATGTAGCATCGGATACGCAGTATTTT. Translating it yields CASSDVASDTQYF.

This clone was seen just once. This chain joins TRBV5-1 and TRBJ1-2; weak D call: TRBD1 (6 bases). With 5 bases removed from V and 2 bases from J, the gap between germline ends came to 10 bases. The CDR3 has 13 residues. Germline V gene lookup returns CDR1 SGHRS and CDR2 YFSETQ. The CDR3 loop is CASRPGQNYGYTF. The DNA of the CDR3 is TGCGCCAGCAGGCCAGGACAGAACTATGGCTACACCTTC.

J is TRBJ2-1 and V is TRBV7-9, with 8 bases aligning to TRBD1. The ends lost 3 bases at V and 9 bases at J; junction bases unmatched: 7. The V gene's germline CDR1 is SEHNR and CDR2 FQNEAQ (reference sequence). The CDR3 runs 14 residues. The chain's CDR3 is CASSFGQGVREQFF. CDR3 nucleotides: TGTGCCAGCAGCTTCGGACAGGGAGTTCGTGAGCAGTTCTTC.

This clone was seen a few times. The chain has TRBV2 and TRBJ2-3; 7 nucleotides align to TRBD1. The germline V gene has CDR1 SNHLY and CDR2 FYNNEI. The CDR3 totals 14 residues. V was clipped by 6 bases and J by 2 bases; unmatched bases: 5. The CDR3 is CASRPTGFTDTQYF. In nucleotides, the CDR3 is TGTGCCAGCAGGCCGACAGGGTTCACAGATACGCAGTATTTT.

This chain uses TRBV6-5 with TRBJ1-5; D ambiguous. Looked up from germline, CDR1 is MNHEY and CDR2 is SVGAGI. The CDR3 covers 13 residues. Trimming shortened V by 8 bases and J by 6 bases, and 14 bases separated the two germline ends. CDR3 region: CASVKEGRQPQHF. The CDR3 coding sequence is TGTGCCAGCGTTAAGGAGGGCCGTCAGCCCCAGCATTTT.

CDR3 in DNA: TGTGCCAGTAGTATCCAACTAGCGGCTAGCACAGATACGCAGTATTTT. Amino acids: CASSIQLAASTDTQYF. The genes are TRBV19 and TRBJ2-3; 8 positions match TRBD2. Germline CDR1 reads LNHDA; CDR2 reads SQIVND (reference sequence). The J segment lost 0 bases and the V segment lost 3 bases, leaving 5 bases of the junction unmatched. The CDR3 length is 16 residues.

There are a few counts of this clone. The V call is TRBV5-8, the J call TRBJ1-2, with TRBD1 identical over 9 bases. Germline V CDR1 and CDR2: SGHTS, YDEGEE. The CDR3 is 15 residues long. V shed 1 base and J 8 bases; nucleotides not matched to a gene: 9. CDR3 DNA sequence: TGTGCCAGCAGCTTGAATTTACAGGGGGCTGGAGGCTACACCTTC. It specifies CASSLNLQGAGGYTF.